This TCR beta chain was found in a study of blood T cell repertoires in COVID-19. V lost 7 bases to trimming and J lost 0 bases, with 12 bases between them. CDR3 length: 14 residues. CDR1 and CDR2 (germline): SNHLY, FYNNEI. This clone was recorded once. Data came from immunoSEQ multiplex PCR; TCRdb stores just in-frame clones and leaves some out. This table has about 120,000 clones, 78% appearing once. Sequencing was performed on peripheral blood. This sequence was found in a man between 65 and 79 years old with acute or convalescent COVID-19. V gene TRBV2 combines with J gene TRBJ1-1; perhaps TRBD1 as D (6 bases). DNA for the CDR3: TGTGCCAGCAACCTACAGGGACTGAACACTGAAGCTTTCTTT. Translation gives CASNLQGLNTEAFF. Complete variable domain (other parts from reference TRBV2 and TRBJ1-1): EPEVTQTPSHQVTQMGQEVILRCVPISNHLYFYWYRQILGQKVEFLVSFYNNEISEKSEIFDDQFSVERPDGSNFTLKIRSTKLEDSAMYFCASNLQGLNTEAFFGQGTRLTVV.